This TCR beta chain comes out of a study of cytomegalovirus exposure and HLA in healthy donors. PCR was performed using 60 Vbeta and 13 Jbeta primers. Assay: immunoSEQ multiplex PCR; the TCRdb copy retains only in-frame clones and omits some. The sample contains about 67,000 clones, about 65% of which appear only once. The CDR3 length is 16 residues. Germline values: CDR1 PRHDT, CDR2 FYEKMQ (reference sequence). V dropped 5 bases and J dropped 2 bases, with 16 bases sitting between them. Overall study results and limits: Previous analysis showed most TCR beta V segments were productive about 90% or about 30% of the time. Being indistinguishable, some V segments were excluded, TRBV6-2 and TRBV6-3 among them. A later analysis reportedly identified an Asian-associated ancestry cluster as carrying fewer N-insertions than the roughly 700-donor mean.

For this clone: No antigen is known for it.

This clonotype was obtained from a woman aged 25 to 45 in good health and CMV-seronegative. The chain carries TRBV13 and TRBJ1-5; the D gene is possibly TRBD1 (5 bases). Sequences were obtained from PBMCs. This CDR3 reads CASSPPRRDGNQPQHF. CDR3 DNA sequence: TGTGCCAGCAGCCCACCCCGGAGGGACGGCAATCAGCCCCAGCATTTT.